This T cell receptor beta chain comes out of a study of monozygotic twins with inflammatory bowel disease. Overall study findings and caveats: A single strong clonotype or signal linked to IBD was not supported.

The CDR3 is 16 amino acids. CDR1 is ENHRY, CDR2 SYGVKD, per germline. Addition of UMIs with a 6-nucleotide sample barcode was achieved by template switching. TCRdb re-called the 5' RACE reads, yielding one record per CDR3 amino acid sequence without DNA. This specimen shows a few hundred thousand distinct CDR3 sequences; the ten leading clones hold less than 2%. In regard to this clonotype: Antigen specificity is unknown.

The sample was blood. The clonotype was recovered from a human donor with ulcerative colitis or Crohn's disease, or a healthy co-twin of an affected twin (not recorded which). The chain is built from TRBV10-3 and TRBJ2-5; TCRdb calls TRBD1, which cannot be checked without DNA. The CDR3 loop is CAISEGALGGQETQYF.